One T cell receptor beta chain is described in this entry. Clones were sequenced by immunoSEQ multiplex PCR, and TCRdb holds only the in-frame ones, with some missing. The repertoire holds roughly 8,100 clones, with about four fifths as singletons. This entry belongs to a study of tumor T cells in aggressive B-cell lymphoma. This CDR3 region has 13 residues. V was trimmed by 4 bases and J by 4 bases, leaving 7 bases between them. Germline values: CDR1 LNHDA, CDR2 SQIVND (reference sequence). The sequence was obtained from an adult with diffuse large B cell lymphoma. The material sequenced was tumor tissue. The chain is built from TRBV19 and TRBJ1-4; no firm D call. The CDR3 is CASSNQRNEKLFF. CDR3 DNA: TGTGCCAGTAGTAACCAGCGTAATGAAAAACTGTTTTTT.